Presented here are 10 T cell receptor beta chains from one specimen sequenced in a study of blood T cells in healthy people across ages. Alongside a J-beta primer mix, a sample-barcoded 5' primer served in a second PCR lasting roughly 7 to 11 cycles. TCRdb reprocessed the 5' RACE reads via MiXCR and lists one record per CDR3 protein. The profile shows more than 650,000 distinct CDR3 sequences, 25% to 30% of them singletons. These records were also assigned to another study, of T cells of mothers and their children.

Material for sequencing was blood. The source of these receptors is a boy aged 5-17 years in good health.

A few counts support this clonotype. CDR3 nucleotide sequence: TGTGCCAGCAGCCTCTCTGGGAACGAGCAGTACTTC. Translated, it gives CASSLSGNEQYF. V usage is TRBV6-5 and J usage is TRBJ2-5, with D uncertain. The end of the DNA fits TRBJ2-7 better, so the J call may be wrong. The length of the CDR3 is 12 residues. Germline assignment: CDR1 MNHEY and CDR2 SVGAGI.

The chain combines TRBV10-1 with TRBJ2-5; 7 bases match TRBD1. The CDR3 runs to 15 residues. J gave up 4 bases and V 2 bases, and 7 bases lay outside the gene matches. Germline assignment: CDR1 WNHNN and CDR2 SYGVQD (reference sequence). This CDR3 reads CASSEGYRGLETQYF. CDR3 sequence (DNA): TGCGCCAGCAGTGAGGGATACAGGGGCCTAGAGACCCAGTACTTC.

For this clonotype: One end of the junction varies from germline; a read error may be responsible. This chain connects TRBV15 to TRBJ2-5, with D maybe TRBD2 (5 bases). CDR3 size: 15 residues. CDR1 and CDR2 (germline): LNHNV, YYDKDF (reference sequence). For the CDR3, the DNA is TGTGCCACCAGCCCGCGGGTGAGCGGCCAAGGGACCCAGTACTTC. Translation: CATSPRVSGQGTQYF.

This clonotype was seen many times. The chain is built from TRBV5-1 and TRBJ2-2; D tentatively reads TRBD1 or TRBD2 (5 bases each). V was trimmed by 0 bases and J by 0 bases, leaving 9 bases between them. Germline CDR1 is SGHRS and CDR2 is YFSETQ. The CDR3 is 16 residues long. CDR3 DNA sequence: TGCGCCAGCAGCTTGGGGGGACGGACGAACACCGGGGAGCTGTTTTTT. Translated: CASSLGGRTNTGELFF.

The chain uses TRBV29-1 and TRBJ2-7; perhaps TRBD1 as D (6 bases). V dropped 4 bases and J dropped 2 bases, with 9 bases sitting between them. This CDR3 comprises 12 residues. Germline V lookup: CDR1 SQVTM, CDR2 ANQGSEA. CDR3 bases: TGCAGCGTTGGACAGGACCCCTACGAGCAGTACTTC. This codes for CSVGQDPYEQYF.

The V call is TRBV5-1, the J call TRBJ2-5; the D is unclear. From germline, CDR1 is SGHRS and CDR2 YFSETQ. The CDR3 is 14 amino acids. Deletions cut 4 bases from V and 1 base from J, with 11 bases between. DNA for the CDR3: TGCGCCAGCAGCGGTCTCGTGCGCCAAGAGACCCAGTACTTC. Translating it yields CASSGLVRQETQYF.

The chain couples TRBV20-1 to TRBJ2-5; TRBD1 matches 9 bases. The V segment lost 7 bases and the J segment 2 bases; nucleotides outside the gene matches: 5. The length of the CDR3 is 13 residues. Per germline, CDR1 DFQATT and CDR2 SNEGSKA (reference sequence). CDR3 residues: CSVRDRVQETQYF. The CDR3, as DNA: TGCAGTGTTCGGGACAGGGTACAAGAGACCCAGTACTTC.

The rearrangement uses TRBV13 and TRBJ2-5; tentatively, D is TRBD1 (6 bases). The closer fit of TRBJ2-7 to the DNA end suggests the J call may be wrong. The CDR3 runs to 14 residues. From germline, CDR1 is PRHDT and CDR2 FYEKMQ (reference sequence). CDR3 sequence: CASSITGPTYEQYF. The DNA of the CDR3 is TGTGCCAGCAGCATTACAGGGCCCACCTACGAGCAGTACTTC.

The J gene is TRBJ2-3, the V gene TRBV28, with D perhaps TRBD2 (6 bases). The V end lost 5 bases, the J end lost 2 bases, and 8 bases lay between the germline ends. The CDR3 consists of 13 residues. The germline gives CDR1 MDHEN, CDR2 SYDVKM. The CDR3 protein is CASSPGDTDTQYF. CDR3 DNA sequence: TGTGCCAGCAGTCCGGGGGACACAGATACGCAGTATTTT.

The gene calls are TRBV6-4 and TRBJ2-5; 12 bases are shared with TRBD2. The closer fit of TRBJ2-1 to the DNA end suggests the J call may be wrong. Germline V lookup: CDR1 MRHNA, CDR2 SNTAGT. The CDR3 totals 15 residues. The CDR3 is CASRTLAGGINEQFF. CDR3 nucleotide sequence: TGTGCCAGCAGAACCCTAGCGGGGGGGATCAACGAGCAGTTCTTC.